This passage covers 19 T cell receptor beta chains from one sample sequenced in a study of tumor-infiltrating lymphocytes in primary liver carcinoma. Germline DNA was extracted too, while blood RNA derived from unsorted whole blood. From approximately 0.5 ug of total RNA, TCR beta-specific cDNA was reverse-transcribed using a constant-region primer. Three nested multiplex PCR rounds, a slightly modified ARM-PCR method, built the TCR beta libraries. Use of TRBV1-TRBV30 forward primers with a C-beta reverse primer characterized the first two PCR rounds, which lasted about 9 cycles each. TCRdb itself ran the multiplex PCR reads through MiXCR, one entry per CDR3 protein. The data hold roughly 330,000 distinct CDR3 sequences, with around three fifths observed a single time. Material for sequencing was peripheral blood. Receptors originate from a middle-aged man with primary liver carcinoma and hepatitis B virus infection.

This clonotype has just a few counts. J is TRBJ2-7 and V is TRBV6-6, with 9 bases that match TRBD1. The CDR3 contains 14 residues. V was clipped by 4 bases and J by 3 bases; unmatched bases: 4. Germline V gives CDR1 MNHNY, CDR2 SVGAGI (reference sequence). In DNA, the CDR3 is TGTGCCAGCAGTTCCGGGACAGGGCTCTACGAGCAGTACTTC. Encoded protein: CASSSGTGLYEQYF.

Points on this clonotype: Possible read error: a much larger clone is one base away. The chain combines TRBV12-3 or TRBV12-4 with TRBJ1-5; no firm D call. The J call may be in error: the DNA end matches TRBJ2-3 better. CDR3 length: 13 residues. CDR3 amino acids: CASSSSWGQPQYF. In DNA, the CDR3 is TGTGCCAGCAGTTCGTCGTGGGGTCAGCCCCAGTATTTT.

Concerning this clonotype: The conserved closing phenylalanine or tryptophan is absent in this CDR3, likely reflecting a read error. The DNA is left out, because the CDR3 cannot be placed on it with certainty; the CDR3 is given as TCRdb lists it. The chain joins TRBV4-1 to TRBJ2-2; TRBD1, the table's D call, was not compared with the DNA. From its first to its last residue, the CDR3 has 16 amino acids. Germline lookup yields CDR1 MGHRA and CDR2 YSYEKL. The CDR3 sequence is CASNDLDRGLTGELLL.

Many counts were recorded for this clonotype. The chain carries TRBV6-6 and TRBJ2-7, with 8 bases matching TRBD1. Germline values: CDR1 MNHNY, CDR2 SVGAGI (reference sequence). Trimming removed 6 bases from V and 1 base from J; junction bases left unmatched: 8. The CDR3 runs 15 residues. CDR3 loop: CASRHGQGKSYEQYF. CDR3 bases: TGTGCCAGCAGGCATGGACAGGGCAAGTCCTACGAGCAGTACTTC.

With respect to this clonotype: An end of the junction differs from the germline gene, which may be a read error. The chain uses TRBV11-2 and TRBJ2-4, with D possibly being TRBD2 (6 bases). The CDR3 totals 16 residues. CDR1 is SGHAT and CDR2 is FQNNGV in the germline V gene. CDR3 coding DNA: TGTGCCAGCAGCTCTGCTAGCGTCTTAACCAAAAACATCCAGTACTTC. This translates into CASSSASVLTKNIQYF.

About this clonotype itself: Germline and junction disagree at one end, which may indicate a read error. The CDR3 sequence: CASTEGGQNTGELSF. In nucleotides, the CDR3 is TGTGCCAGCACCGAGGGGGGGCAAAACACCGGGGAGCTGTCTTTT. The V gene is TRBV11-2, the J gene TRBJ2-2; possible D gene TRBD2, 7 bases. Per germline, CDR1 SGHAT and CDR2 FQNNGV. The CDR3 covers 15 residues.

The chain combines TRBV5-1 with TRBJ2-1; no definite D call. CDR1 SGHRS and CDR2 YFSETQ come from the germline V gene. V lost 1 base, J lost 2 bases, and 13 bases lay in between. This CDR3 is built from 16 residues. CDR3 sequence (DNA): TGCGCCAGCAGCTTGATCGGCGGCAGTCCCTACAATGAGCAGTTCTTC. This sequence encodes CASSLIGGSPYNEQFF.

Concerning this clonotype: This may be a read error: a much more frequent sequence differs by one nucleotide. The chain uses TRBV6-2 or TRBV6-3 and TRBJ2-7, with D tentatively TRBD2 (6 bases). Germline values: CDR1 MNHEY, CDR2 SVGEGT. CDR3 length: 13 residues. V lost 10 bases and J 6 bases, leaving 19 bases between the germline ends. The DNA of the CDR3 is TGTGCCACCAGACTAACGGGAGTGATCGAGCAGTACTTC. Translating gives CATRLTGVIEQYF.

On this clonotype itself: Given a much more abundant clone one base away, this may be a read error. The chain recombines TRBV6-5 with TRBJ2-1, with D unclear. The CDR3 spans 13 residues. Germline V CDR1 and CDR2: MNHEY, SVGAGI. CDR3 coding DNA: TGTGCCAGCAGCCTCAACCGAGGCCATGAGCTGTTCTTC. It specifies CASSLNRGHELFF.

There are a few counts of this clonotype. The V call is TRBV4-1, the J call TRBJ2-3; TRBD1 matches 7 bases. The CDR3 loop spans 15 amino acids. The germline gives CDR1 MGHRA, CDR2 YSYEKL. With 4 bases clipped from V and 0 bases from J, the junction kept 4 bases outside the gene matches. The CDR3 loop reads CASSPRQGSTDTQYF. DNA for the CDR3: TGCGCCAGCAGCCCCCGACAGGGCAGCACAGATACGCAGTATTTT.

This clonotype was counted a few times. J is TRBJ2-2 and V is TRBV14; TRBD2 is a possible D gene (6 bases). Trimming took 4 bases from V and 5 from J, leaving 11 bases between them. CDR1 SGHDN and CDR2 FVKESK come from the germline V gene. This CDR3 region has 14 residues. The CDR3 spells CASSRGDWTGELFF. The CDR3 nucleotides are TGTGCCAGCAGCCGCGGGGATTGGACCGGGGAGCTGTTTTTT.

This clonotype was recorded at least ten times. The V gene is TRBV29-1, the J gene TRBJ2-7; D is possibly TRBD2 (5 bases). From germline, CDR1 is SQVTM and CDR2 ANQGSEA. The CDR3 contains 11 residues. Trimming stripped 7 bases from V and 4 bases from J, with 11 bases between. CDR3 DNA sequence: TGCAGCGCCAGCCGGGGATACGAGCAGTACTTC. Translating it yields CSASRGYEQYF.

The rearrangement links TRBV4-1 to TRBJ2-3, with D possibly matching TRBD2 (5 bases). V lost 3 bases, J lost 5 bases, and 12 bases lay in between. The germline V gene encodes CDR1 MGHRA and CDR2 YSYEKL. The CDR3 has 14 residues. DNA of the CDR3: TGCGCCAGCAGCCAGACGGACGGAGGAGATACGCAGTATTTT. Amino acid sequence: CASSQTDGGDTQYF.

The V and J genes are TRBV7-9 and TRBJ2-1; 11 positions match TRBD1. With 4 bases clipped from V and 8 bases from J, the junction kept 1 base outside the gene matches. The CDR3 loop spans 13 amino acids. Germline-derived CDR1 and CDR2 are SEHNR and FQNEAQ (reference sequence). CDR3 sequence (DNA): TGTGCCAGCAGCTGGGACAGGGGGGATGAGCAGTTCTTC. This gives the protein CASSWDRGDEQFF. Based on the CDR3 plus reference TRBV7-9 and TRBJ2-1, the full variable domain is DTGVSQNPRHKITKRGQNVTFRCDPISEHNRLYWYRQTLGQGPEFLTYFQNEAQLEKSRLLSDRFSAERPKGSFSTLEIQRTEQGDSAMYLCASSWDRGDEQFFGPGTRLTVL.

Concerning this clonotype itself: It may be a read error: a sequence one base away is much more abundant. The genes are TRBV4-2 and TRBJ2-7; D unclear. Germline V CDR1 and CDR2: LGHNA, YNFKEQ. CDR3 size: 14 residues. Trimming pared 4 bases from V and 1 base from J, leaving 11 bases between. CDR3 sequence (DNA): TGTGCCAGCAGCCGGCCCGTGAGTTCCTACGAGCAGTACTTC. This codes for CASSRPVSSYEQYF.

Details on this clonotype: A clone one base away is much larger, so this may be a read error. V gene TRBV4-3 combines with J gene TRBJ2-1; D remains unclear. The CDR3 is 14 residues long. The germline CDR1 and CDR2 sequences are LGHNA and YSLEER. The germline V and J ends were trimmed by 0 bases and 6 bases, with 9 bases remaining between them. The CDR3 bases are TGCGCCAGCAGCCAAGATCTGCAGTTCAATGAGCAGTTCTTC. Translation: CASSQDLQFNEQFF.

This chain links TRBV5-1 with TRBJ1-1, with D uncertain. The V end lost 4 bases, the J end lost 4 bases, and 23 bases lay between the germline ends. This CDR3 spans 17 amino acids. Germline V gene lookup returns CDR1 SGHRS and CDR2 YFSETQ. The CDR3 is CASSVNPRVGRATEAFF. CDR3 nucleotide sequence: TGCGCCAGCAGCGTGAACCCGAGGGTGGGTAGGGCCACTGAAGCTTTCTTT.

About this clonotype: This may arise from a read error, as a much more abundant clone is one base away. The chain uses TRBV6-1 and TRBJ1-2; D might be TRBD1 (6 bases). The CDR3 totals 15 residues. Germline CDR1 is MNHNS and CDR2 is SASEGT. CDR3 residues: CANSEAIGGVGGYTF. The CDR3 DNA reads TGTGCCAACAGTGAAGCTATCGGGGGCGTGGGTGGCTACACCTTC.

About this clonotype itself: The CDR3 ends on some other residue instead of the conserved phenylalanine or tryptophan, so this is likely a read error. Here the CDR3 DNA reads TGCAGCGTTGAAGCCGCGGGGGAGATCCAGTACTAC. Translated: CSVEAAGEIQYY. The J gene is TRBJ2-5, the V gene TRBV29-1; 7 bases are a match to TRBD2. CDR3 length: 12 residues. Germline values: CDR1 SQVTM, CDR2 ANQGSEA.